Below are 10 T cell receptor beta chains sequenced from a single sample in a study of T cell changes during pregnancy in multiple sclerosis. Profiling relied on immunoSEQ multiplex PCR, and the TCRdb table lists in-frame clones only, not all of them. The data hold 50,000 to 65,000 clones, with around 91% observed a single time. Sequenced here: peripheral blood, sampled in the third trimester of pregnancy. Receptors were obtained from a female donor in good health, enrolled as a control in a pregnancy study.

Only one count was recorded for this clone. This chain connects TRBV19 to TRBJ1-2; maybe TRBD1 (6 bases). Germline loops: CDR1 LNHDA, CDR2 SQIVND (reference sequence). The V gene lost 3 bases and the J gene lost 2 bases, with 10 bases spanning the gap. The CDR3 has 14 residues. The CDR3 loop reads CASSISGANYGYTF. The CDR3 DNA reads TGTGCCAGTAGTATTTCAGGGGCGAACTATGGCTACACCTTC.

This clone appeared a single time. This chain joins TRBV14 and TRBJ2-1; TRBD1 matches at 10 bases. CDR3 length: 18 amino acids. Germline CDR1 reads SGHDN; CDR2 reads FVKESK. Trimming removed 5 bases from V and 4 bases from J; junction bases left unmatched: 14. CDR3 DNA sequence: TGTGCCAGCAGCTCCCCGACAGGGGGCCTAGTGGGATACAATGAGCAGTTCTTC. Its translation is CASSSPTGGLVGYNEQFF.

The chain combines TRBV2 with TRBJ1-2; TRBD1 matches at 7 bases. CDR3 length: 13 residues. V shed 6 bases, J shed 5 bases, and the junction held 6 bases outside the gene matches. Per the germline V gene, CDR1 is SNHLY and CDR2 is FYNNEI. CDR3 nucleotides: TGTGCCAGCAGCTACAGGGGAAGTTATGGCTACACCTTC. Translating it yields CASSYRGSYGYTF.

The chain joins TRBV5-1 to TRBJ2-7; D is possibly TRBD2 (7 bases). V was shortened by 3 bases and J by 6 bases, with 19 bases between the two germline ends. The CDR3 consists of 15 residues. Germline V CDR1 and CDR2: SGHRS, YFSETQ. The CDR3 reads CASSWGGGNRREQYF. DNA for the CDR3: TGCGCCAGCAGCTGGGGGGGCGGGAACCGGCGCGAGCAGTACTTC.

This chain joins TRBV7-2 and TRBJ2-7, with TRBD1 matching 7 bases. This CDR3 has 14 residues. CDR1 is SGHTA and CDR2 is FQGNSA in the germline V gene. V shed 5 bases, J shed 2 bases, and the junction held 6 bases outside the gene matches. CDR3 loop: CASSPRDSTYEQYF. The CDR3 nucleotides are TGTGCCAGCAGCCCCCGGGACAGTACCTACGAGCAGTACTTC.

This chain joins TRBV10-3 and TRBJ1-1, with TRBD1 matching over 7 bases. The J segment lost 5 bases and the V segment lost 3 bases, leaving 12 bases of the junction unmatched. In germline, CDR1 is ENHRY, CDR2 SYGVKD. This CDR3 is built from 16 residues. This chain's CDR3 is CAISDRQGSGRTEAFF. The DNA of the CDR3 is TGTGCCATCAGTGATAGACAGGGCTCCGGTCGGACTGAAGCTTTCTTT.

CDR3 protein: CASSIGLAGGPVEQYF. In DNA form, the CDR3 reads TGTGCCAGTAGTATTGGGCTAGCGGGAGGGCCGGTCGAGCAGTACTTC. The genes are TRBV19 and TRBJ2-7; 12 nucleotides line up with TRBD2. The CDR3 sequence is 16 residues long. J gave up 6 bases and V 3 bases, and 9 bases lay outside the gene matches. The germline V gene has CDR1 LNHDA and CDR2 SQIVND (reference sequence).

This clone was recorded once. The chain recombines TRBV15 with TRBJ1-4, with TRBD1 identical over 9 bases. The J segment lost 12 bases and the V segment lost 3 bases, leaving 11 bases of the junction unmatched. Germline V gives CDR1 LNHNV, CDR2 YYDKDF (reference sequence). The length of the CDR3 is 15 residues. The CDR3 reads CATSRPGQGHQELFF. The DNA for the CDR3 is TGTGCCACCAGCAGGCCGGGACAGGGACACCAAGAACTGTTTTTT.

The genes are TRBV9 and TRBJ2-7; TRBD1 matches at 10 bases. Looked up from germline, CDR1 is SGDLS and CDR2 is YYNGEE. The V gene end was trimmed by 4 bases and the J gene end by 5 bases; junction bases not matched to a gene: 6. The CDR3 loop spans 14 amino acids. In DNA, the CDR3 is TGTGCCAGCAGCTTTCGGACAGGGGGGAACGAGCAGTACTTC. It is translated as CASSFRTGGNEQYF.

This clone was counted between two and nine times. The gene calls are TRBV5-6 and TRBJ2-1, with a possible D match to TRBD2 (6 bases). CDR1 and CDR2 from the germline V gene are SGHDT and YYEEEE. The CDR3 is 16 amino acids. Trimming removed 0 bases from V and 10 bases from J, with 20 bases in between. The CDR3 bases are TGTGCCAGCAGCTTGGCCGGGGGAGGTGGCCGTGGGGAGCAGTTCTTC. Protein sequence: CASSLAGGGGRGEQFF.